This T cell receptor beta chain was sequenced during a study of OX40 agonist ivuxolimab in advanced cancers. Germline lookup yields CDR1 MNHNS and CDR2 SASEGT. Trimming pared 10 bases from V and 4 bases from J, leaving 17 bases between. There are 15 residues in the CDR3. Patients were ineligible given autoimmune disease history or systemic immunosuppression. The protocol was immunoSEQ multiplex PCR, while the TCRdb copy is restricted to in-frame clones and leaves out a portion. The sample carries tens of thousands of clones, roughly 90% recorded once. The specimen was CD4+ or CD8+ T cells sorted from blood, collected in a trial of the OX40 agonist ivuxolimab. This clonotype was sampled from an adult with an advanced solid tumor such as melanoma, head and neck, liver or kidney cancer. The rearrangement joins TRBV6-1 to TRBJ2-6; D is possibly TRBD1 (6 bases). CDR3 bases: TGTGCCACCCTGAGGGGGAAAACCGGGGCCAACGTCCTGACTTTC. Protein: CATLRGKTGANVLTF.